Sequencing of this TCR beta chain was carried out in a study of neoadjuvant anti-PD-1 for oral cavity cancer. This clone was found a few times. Some clones are missing from TCRdb's copy, which holds only in-frame ones; the method was immunoSEQ multiplex PCR. This table holds tens of thousands of clones, under 45% found once. Time point: after neoadjuvant nivolumab, at surgical resection. Per the germline V gene, CDR1 is SEHNR and CDR2 is FQNEAQ (reference sequence). With V trimmed by 4 bases and J by 3 bases, 15 bases remained unmatched. There are 18 residues in the CDR3. Sample: tumor tissue, taken after nivolumab (anti-PD-1) treatment. V gene TRBV7-9 combines with J gene TRBJ1-2; 9 positions agree with TRBD1. This TCR was sampled from a person aged 35 to 85 with oral cavity squamous cell carcinoma. The CDR3 bases are TGTGCCAGCAGCTCCCGTCGGGACAGGGCAACTATGTACTATGGCTACACCTTC. As protein: CASSSRRDRATMYYGYTF.